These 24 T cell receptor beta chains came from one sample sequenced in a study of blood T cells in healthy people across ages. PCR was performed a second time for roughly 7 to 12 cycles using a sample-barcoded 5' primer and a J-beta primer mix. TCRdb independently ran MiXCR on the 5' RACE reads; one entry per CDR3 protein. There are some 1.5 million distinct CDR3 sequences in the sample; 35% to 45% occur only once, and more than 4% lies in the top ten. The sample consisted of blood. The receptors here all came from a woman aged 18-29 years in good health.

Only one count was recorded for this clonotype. The CDR3 region has the DNA TGTGCCAGCAGCTTGAAAAGTTCCAATGAGCAGTTCTTC. Translation gives CASSLKSSNEQFF. The chain employs TRBV5-6 and TRBJ2-1; the D is unclear. Trimming stripped 1 base from V and 6 bases from J, with 8 bases between. The CDR3 covers 13 residues. Per germline, CDR1 SGHDT and CDR2 YYEEEE.

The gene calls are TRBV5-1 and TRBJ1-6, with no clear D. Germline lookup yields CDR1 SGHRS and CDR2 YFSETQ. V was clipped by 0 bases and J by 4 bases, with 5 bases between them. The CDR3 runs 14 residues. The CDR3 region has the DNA TGCGCCAGCAGCTTGGCCCAATATAATTCACCCCTCCACTTT. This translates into CASSLAQYNSPLHF.

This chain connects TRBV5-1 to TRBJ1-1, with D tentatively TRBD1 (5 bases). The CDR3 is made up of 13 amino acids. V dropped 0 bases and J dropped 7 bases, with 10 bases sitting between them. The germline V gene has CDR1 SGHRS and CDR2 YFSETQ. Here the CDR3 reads CASSLVGGIEAFF. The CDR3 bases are TGCGCCAGCAGCTTGGTTGGGGGGATTGAAGCTTTCTTT.

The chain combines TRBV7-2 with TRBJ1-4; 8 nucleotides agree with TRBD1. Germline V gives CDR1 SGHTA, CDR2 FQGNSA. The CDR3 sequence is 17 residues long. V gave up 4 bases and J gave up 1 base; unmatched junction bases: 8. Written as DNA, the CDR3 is TGTGCCAGCAGCTACGGACAGGGAGGGGTAACTAATGAAAAACTGTTTTTT. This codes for CASSYGQGGVTNEKLFF.

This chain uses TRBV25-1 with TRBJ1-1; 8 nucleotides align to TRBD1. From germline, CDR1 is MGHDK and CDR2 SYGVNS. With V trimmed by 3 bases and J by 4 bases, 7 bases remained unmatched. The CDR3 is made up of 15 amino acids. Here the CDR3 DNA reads TGTGCCAGCAGTGACCTAGGGCAGGGGGCCACTGAAGCTTTCTTT. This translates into CASSDLGQGATEAFF.

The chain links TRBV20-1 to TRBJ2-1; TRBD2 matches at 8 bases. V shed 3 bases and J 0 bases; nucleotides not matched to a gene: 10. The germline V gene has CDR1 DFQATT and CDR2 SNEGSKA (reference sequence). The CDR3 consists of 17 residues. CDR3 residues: CSASGLKRGNSYNEQFF. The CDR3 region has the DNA TGCAGTGCTAGTGGACTTAAGCGGGGGAACTCCTACAATGAGCAGTTCTTC.

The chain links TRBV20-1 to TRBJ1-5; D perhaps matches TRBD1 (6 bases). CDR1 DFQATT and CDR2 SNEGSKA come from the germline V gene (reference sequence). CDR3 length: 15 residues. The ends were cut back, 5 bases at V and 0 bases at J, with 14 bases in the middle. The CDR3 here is CSAQPRGYSNQPQHF. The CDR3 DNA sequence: TGCAGTGCTCAACCCAGGGGATATAGCAATCAGCCCCAGCATTTT.

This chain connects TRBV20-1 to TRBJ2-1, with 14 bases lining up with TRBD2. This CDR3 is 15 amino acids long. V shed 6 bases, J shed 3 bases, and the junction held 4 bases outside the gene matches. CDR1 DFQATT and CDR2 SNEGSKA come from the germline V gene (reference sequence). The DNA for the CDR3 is TGCAGTGCCGGGACTAGCGGGAGTAACTACAATGAGCAGTTCTTC. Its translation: CSAGTSGSNYNEQFF.

The DNA for the CDR3 is TGTGCCAGCAGCTTAACGGTAGGACCTAATGAGCAGTTCTTC. Its translation: CASSLTVGPNEQFF. The chain joins TRBV7-3 to TRBJ2-1; D is unresolved. Trimming left V 0 bases short and J 7 bases short, with 10 bases between. This CDR3 is built from 14 residues. Germline CDR1 is SGHTA and CDR2 is FQGTGA.

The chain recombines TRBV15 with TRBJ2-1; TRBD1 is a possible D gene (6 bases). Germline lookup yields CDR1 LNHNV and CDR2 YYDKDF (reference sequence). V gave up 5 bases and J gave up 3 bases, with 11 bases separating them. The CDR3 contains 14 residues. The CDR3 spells CATSSGHLYNEQFF. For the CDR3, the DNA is TGTGCCACCAGCTCGGGACATCTCTACAATGAGCAGTTCTTC.

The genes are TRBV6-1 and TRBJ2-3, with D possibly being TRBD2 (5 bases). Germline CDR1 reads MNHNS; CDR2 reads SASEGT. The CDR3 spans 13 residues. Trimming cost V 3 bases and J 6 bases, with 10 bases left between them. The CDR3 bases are TGTGCCAGCAGTGAGGCTAGCATGGATACGCAGTATTTT. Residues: CASSEASMDTQYF.

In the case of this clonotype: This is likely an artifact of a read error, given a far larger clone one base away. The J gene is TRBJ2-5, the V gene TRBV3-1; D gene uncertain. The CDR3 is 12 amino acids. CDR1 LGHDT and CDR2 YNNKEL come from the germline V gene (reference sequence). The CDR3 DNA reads TGTGCCAACAGCCAAGTTGGTGAGACCCAGTACTTC. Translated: CANSQVGETQYF.

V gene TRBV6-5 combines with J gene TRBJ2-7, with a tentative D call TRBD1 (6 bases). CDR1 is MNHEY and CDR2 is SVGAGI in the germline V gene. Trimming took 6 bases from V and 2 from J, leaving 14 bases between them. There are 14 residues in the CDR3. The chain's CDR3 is CASREQGITYEQYF. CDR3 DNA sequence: TGTGCCAGCAGAGAACAGGGAATCACCTACGAGCAGTACTTC.

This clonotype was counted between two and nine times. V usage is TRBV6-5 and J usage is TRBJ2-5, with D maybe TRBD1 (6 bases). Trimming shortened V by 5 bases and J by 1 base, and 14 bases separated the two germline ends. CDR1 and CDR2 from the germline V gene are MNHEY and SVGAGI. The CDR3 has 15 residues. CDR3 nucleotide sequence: TGTGCCAGCAGTCCCATGGGACATTTCCAAGAGACCCAGTACTTC. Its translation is CASSPMGHFQETQYF.

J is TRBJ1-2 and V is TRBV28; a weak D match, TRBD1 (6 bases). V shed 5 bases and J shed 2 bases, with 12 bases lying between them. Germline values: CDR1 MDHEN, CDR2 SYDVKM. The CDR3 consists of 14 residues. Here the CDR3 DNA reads TGTGCCAGCAGTATAAGGACAGTAAACTATGGCTACACCTTC. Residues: CASSIRTVNYGYTF.

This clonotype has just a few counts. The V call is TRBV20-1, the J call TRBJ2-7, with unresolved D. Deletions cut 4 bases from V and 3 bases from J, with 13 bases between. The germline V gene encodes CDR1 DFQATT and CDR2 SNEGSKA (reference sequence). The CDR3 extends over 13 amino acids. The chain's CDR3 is CSATTDVSYEQYF. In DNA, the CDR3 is TGCAGTGCTACCACGGACGTCAGCTACGAGCAGTACTTC.

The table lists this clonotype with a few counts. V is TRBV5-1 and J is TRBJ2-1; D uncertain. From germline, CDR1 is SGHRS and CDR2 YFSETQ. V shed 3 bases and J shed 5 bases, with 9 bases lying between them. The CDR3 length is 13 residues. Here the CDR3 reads CASSCKRNNEQFF. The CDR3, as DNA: TGCGCCAGCAGCTGCAAGAGGAACAATGAGCAGTTCTTC.

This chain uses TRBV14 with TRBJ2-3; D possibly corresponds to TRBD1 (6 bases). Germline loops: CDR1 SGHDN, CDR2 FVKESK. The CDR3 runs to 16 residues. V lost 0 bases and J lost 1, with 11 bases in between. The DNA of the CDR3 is TGTGCCAGCAGCCAAGATAGGACAGATGGCACAGATACGCAGTATTTT. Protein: CASSQDRTDGTDTQYF.

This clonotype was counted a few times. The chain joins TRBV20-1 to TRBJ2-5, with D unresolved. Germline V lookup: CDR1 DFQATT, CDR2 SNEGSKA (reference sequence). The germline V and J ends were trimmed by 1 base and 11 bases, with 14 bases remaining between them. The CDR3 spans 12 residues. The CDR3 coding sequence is TGCAGTGCTAGAGTACTGGGTTATTCACAGTACTTC. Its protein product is CSARVLGYSQYF.

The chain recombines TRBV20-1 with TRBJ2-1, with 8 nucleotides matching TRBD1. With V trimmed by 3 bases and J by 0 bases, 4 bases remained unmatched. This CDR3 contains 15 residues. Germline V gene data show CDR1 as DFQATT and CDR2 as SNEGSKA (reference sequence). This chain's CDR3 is CSARRTGISYNEQFF. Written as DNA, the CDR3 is TGCAGTGCTAGGAGGACAGGGATCTCCTACAATGAGCAGTTCTTC.

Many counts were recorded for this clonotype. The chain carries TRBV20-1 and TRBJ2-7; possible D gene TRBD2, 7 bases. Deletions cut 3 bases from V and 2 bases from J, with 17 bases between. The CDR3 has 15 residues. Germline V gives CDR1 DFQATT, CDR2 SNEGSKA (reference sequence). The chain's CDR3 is CSASLSGRDTYEQYF. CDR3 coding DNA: TGCAGTGCTAGTTTAAGTGGGAGGGACACCTACGAGCAGTACTTC.

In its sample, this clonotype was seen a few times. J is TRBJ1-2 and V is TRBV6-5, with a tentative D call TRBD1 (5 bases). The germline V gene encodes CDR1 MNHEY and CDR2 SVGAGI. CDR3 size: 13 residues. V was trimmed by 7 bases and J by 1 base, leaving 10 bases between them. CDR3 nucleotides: TGTGCCAGCACCGGACACCTTAACTATGGCTACACCTTC. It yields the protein CASTGHLNYGYTF.

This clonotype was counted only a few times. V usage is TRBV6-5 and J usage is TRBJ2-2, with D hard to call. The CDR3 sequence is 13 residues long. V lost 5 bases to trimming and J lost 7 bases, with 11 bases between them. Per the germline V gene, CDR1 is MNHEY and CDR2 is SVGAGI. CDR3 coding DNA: TGTGCCAGCAGTACCCCCTTACACGGGGAGCTGTTTTTT. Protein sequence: CASSTPLHGELFF.

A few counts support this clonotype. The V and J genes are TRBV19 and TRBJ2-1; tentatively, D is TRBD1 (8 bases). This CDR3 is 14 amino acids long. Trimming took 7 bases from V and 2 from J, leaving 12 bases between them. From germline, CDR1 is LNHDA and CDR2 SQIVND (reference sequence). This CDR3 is CASKQGGTYNEQFF. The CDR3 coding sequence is TGTGCCAGTAAACAGGGGGGGACCTACAATGAGCAGTTCTTC.